This T cell receptor (beta chain) is from a study of regulatory T cells in long-lasting Graves disease. CDR3 regions were amplified by Arm-PCR using iRepertoire HTBI primers to build TCR beta libraries. Each CDR3 protein gets one entry after TCRdb re-called the multiplex PCR reads with MiXCR. There are 450,000 to 650,000 distinct CDR3 sequences in the sample; 15% to 20% occur only once, and about 25% lies in the top ten. Between the trimmed V and J ends, which lost 5 bases and 3 bases, there was a span of 11 bases. Germline V gives CDR1 SQVTM, CDR2 ANQGSEA. The CDR3 totals 13 residues. In this sample, this clonotype turned up many times. Time point meaning: newly diagnosed GD, antithyroid drugs for less than 3 months. Scientists built the TCR library using RNA that was extracted from PBMCs. The same data also went into a second study, on T cells in Graves' hyperthyroidism and ophthalmopathy.

The V and J genes are TRBV29-1 and TRBJ1-5; D uncertain. Sequenced material: peripheral blood mononuclear cells (PBMCs), taken at new diagnosis, from a patient treated with antithyroid drugs. The sequence derives from a middle-aged woman with Graves disease. This CDR3 reads CSVLYQPNQPQHF. The DNA for the CDR3 is TGCAGCGTTTTGTACCAGCCCAATCAGCCCCAGCATTTT.